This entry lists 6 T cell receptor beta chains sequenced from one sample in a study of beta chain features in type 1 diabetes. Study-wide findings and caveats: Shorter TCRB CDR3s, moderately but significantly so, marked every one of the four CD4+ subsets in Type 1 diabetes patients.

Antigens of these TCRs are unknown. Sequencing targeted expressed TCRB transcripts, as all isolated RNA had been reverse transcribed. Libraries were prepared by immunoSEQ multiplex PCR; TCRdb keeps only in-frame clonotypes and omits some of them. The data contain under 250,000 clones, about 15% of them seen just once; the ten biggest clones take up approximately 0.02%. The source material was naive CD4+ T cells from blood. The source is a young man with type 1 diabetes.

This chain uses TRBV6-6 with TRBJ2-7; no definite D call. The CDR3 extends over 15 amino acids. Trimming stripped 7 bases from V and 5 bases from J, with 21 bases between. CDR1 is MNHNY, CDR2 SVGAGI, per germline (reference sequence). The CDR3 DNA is TGTGCCAGCAAGTTTAAGTATTCCGAGGCCCACGAGCAGTACTTC. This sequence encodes CASKFKYSEAHEQYF.

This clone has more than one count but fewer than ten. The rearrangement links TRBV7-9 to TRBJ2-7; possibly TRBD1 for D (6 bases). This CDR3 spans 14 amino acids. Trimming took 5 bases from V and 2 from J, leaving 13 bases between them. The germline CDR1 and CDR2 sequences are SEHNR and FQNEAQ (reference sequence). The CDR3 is CASSTNRVPYEQYF. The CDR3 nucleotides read TGTGCCAGCAGCACGAACAGGGTTCCCTACGAGCAGTACTTC.

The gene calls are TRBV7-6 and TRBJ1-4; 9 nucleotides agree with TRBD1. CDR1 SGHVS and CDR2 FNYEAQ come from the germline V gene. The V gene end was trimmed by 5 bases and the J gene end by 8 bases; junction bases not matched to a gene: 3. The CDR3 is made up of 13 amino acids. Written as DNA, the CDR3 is TGTGCCAGCAGCCTCGGGACAGGGGAAAAACTGTTTTTT. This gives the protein CASSLGTGEKLFF.

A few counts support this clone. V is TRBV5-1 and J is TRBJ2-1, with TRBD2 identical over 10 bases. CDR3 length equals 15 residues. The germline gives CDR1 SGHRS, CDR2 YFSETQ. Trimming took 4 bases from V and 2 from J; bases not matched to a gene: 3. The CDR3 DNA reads TGCGCCAGCAGCGAACTAGCGGGAACCTACAATGAGCAGTTCTTC. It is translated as CASSELAGTYNEQFF.

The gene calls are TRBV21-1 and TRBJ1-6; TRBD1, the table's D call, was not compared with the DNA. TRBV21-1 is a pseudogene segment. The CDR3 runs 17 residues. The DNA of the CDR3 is TGTGCCAGCAGCAAAGTATCCCCAGGGGGCGATAATTCACCCCTCCACTTT. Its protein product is CASSKVSPGGDNSPLHF.

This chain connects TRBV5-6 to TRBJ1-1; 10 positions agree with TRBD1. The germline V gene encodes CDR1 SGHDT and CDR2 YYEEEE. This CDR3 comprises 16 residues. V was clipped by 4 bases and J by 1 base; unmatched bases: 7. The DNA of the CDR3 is TGTGCCAGCAGCCCAGACAGGGGGCCGGCGAACACTGAAGCTTTCTTT. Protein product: CASSPDRGPANTEAFF.